The source of this T cell receptor beta chain is a study of blood T cell repertoires in COVID-19. Background on the study: Samples came from the United States, Italy and Spain, spanning acute and convalescent COVID-19.

Measured with immunoSEQ multiplex PCR; TCRdb has only the in-frame clones, and not every one. This table holds approximately 140,000 clones, approximately 86% found once. The study drew participants aged about 18 to 90 years from some 25 US areas. Symptom resolution, clearance, or two negative PCRs marked donors in Cohort 3 as recovered. CDR3 size: 11 residues. V was trimmed by 5 bases and J by 3 bases, leaving 4 bases between them. The germline gives CDR1 LGHNT, CDR2 FRNRAP. V and J are TRBV12-5 and TRBJ1-1; D not certain. The sequenced material came from PBMCs or T cells enriched from blood (not recorded which). This TCR was sampled from a woman between 45 and 65 years old who had recovered from COVID-19. This CDR3 is CASGLHTEAFF. The CDR3 bases are TGTGCTAGTGGTCTTCACACTGAAGCTTTCTTT.